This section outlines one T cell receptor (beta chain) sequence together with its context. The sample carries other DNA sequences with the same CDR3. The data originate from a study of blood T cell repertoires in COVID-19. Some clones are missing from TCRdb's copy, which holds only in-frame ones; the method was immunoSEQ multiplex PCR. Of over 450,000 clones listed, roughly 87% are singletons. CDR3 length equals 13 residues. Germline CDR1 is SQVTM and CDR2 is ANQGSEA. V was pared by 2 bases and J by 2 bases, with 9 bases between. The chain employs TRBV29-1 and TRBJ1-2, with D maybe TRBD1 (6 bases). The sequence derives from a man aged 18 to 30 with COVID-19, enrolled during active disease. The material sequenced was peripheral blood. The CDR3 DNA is TGCAGCGTTGAACGTGGACAGAACTATGGCTACACCTTC. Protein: CSVERGQNYGYTF.